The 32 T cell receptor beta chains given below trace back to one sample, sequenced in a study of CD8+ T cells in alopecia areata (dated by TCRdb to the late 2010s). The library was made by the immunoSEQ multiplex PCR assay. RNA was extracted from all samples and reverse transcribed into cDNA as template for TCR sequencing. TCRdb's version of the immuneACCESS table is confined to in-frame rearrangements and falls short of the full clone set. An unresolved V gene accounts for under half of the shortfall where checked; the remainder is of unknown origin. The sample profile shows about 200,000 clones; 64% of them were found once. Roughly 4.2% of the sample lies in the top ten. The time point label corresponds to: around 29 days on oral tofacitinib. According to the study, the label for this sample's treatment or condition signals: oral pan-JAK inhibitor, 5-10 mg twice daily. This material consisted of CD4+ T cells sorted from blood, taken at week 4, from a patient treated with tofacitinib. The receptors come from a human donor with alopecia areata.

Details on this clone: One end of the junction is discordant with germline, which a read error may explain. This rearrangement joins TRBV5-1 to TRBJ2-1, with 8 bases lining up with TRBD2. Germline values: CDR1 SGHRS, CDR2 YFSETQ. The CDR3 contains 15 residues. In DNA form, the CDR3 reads TGCGCCAGCAGCTCTGCCGGGACTAGAATTAATGGGCAGTTCTTC. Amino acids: CASSSAGTRINGQFF.

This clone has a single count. CDR3 sequence (DNA): TGTGCCAGCAGCTCCTGGAATGAGCAGTTCTTC. It is translated as CASSSWNEQFF. The chain carries TRBV7-9 and TRBJ2-1; D gene uncertain. The CDR3 covers 11 residues. The germline V gene encodes CDR1 SEHNR and CDR2 FQNEAQ (reference sequence). Between the trimmed V and J ends, which lost 4 bases and 7 bases, there was a span of 5 bases.

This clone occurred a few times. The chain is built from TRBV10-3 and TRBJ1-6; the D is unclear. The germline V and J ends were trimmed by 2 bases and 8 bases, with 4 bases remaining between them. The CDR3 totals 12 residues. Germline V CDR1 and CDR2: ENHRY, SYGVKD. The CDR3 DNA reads TGTGCCATCAGTGAGATCGATTCACCCCTCCACTTT. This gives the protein CAISEIDSPLHF.

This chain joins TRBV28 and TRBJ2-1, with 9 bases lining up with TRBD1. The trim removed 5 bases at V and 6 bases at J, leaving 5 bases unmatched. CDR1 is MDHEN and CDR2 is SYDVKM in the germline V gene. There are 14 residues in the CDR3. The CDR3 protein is CASSRTGAGNEQFF. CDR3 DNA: TGTGCCAGCAGTCGGACAGGGGCGGGCAATGAGCAGTTCTTC.

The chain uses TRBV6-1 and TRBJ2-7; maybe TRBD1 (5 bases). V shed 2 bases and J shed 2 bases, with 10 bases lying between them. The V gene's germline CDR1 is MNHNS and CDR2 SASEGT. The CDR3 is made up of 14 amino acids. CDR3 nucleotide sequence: TGTGCCAGCAGTGAATCCCCAGGGCCCTACGAGCAGTACTTC. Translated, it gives CASSESPGPYEQYF.

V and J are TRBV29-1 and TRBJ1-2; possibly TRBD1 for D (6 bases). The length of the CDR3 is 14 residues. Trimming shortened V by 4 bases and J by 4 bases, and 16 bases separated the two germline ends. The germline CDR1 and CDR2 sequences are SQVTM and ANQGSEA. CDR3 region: CSVGETGDSYGYTF. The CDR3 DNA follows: TGCAGCGTTGGGGAGACAGGCGACTCCTATGGCTACACCTTC.

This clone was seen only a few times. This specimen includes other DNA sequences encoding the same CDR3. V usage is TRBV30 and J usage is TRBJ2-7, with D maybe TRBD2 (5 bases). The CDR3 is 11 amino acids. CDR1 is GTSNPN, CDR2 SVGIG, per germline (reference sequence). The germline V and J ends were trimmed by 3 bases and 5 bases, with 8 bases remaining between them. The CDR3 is CAWSGLDEQYF. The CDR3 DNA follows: TGTGCCTGGAGCGGACTGGACGAGCAGTACTTC.

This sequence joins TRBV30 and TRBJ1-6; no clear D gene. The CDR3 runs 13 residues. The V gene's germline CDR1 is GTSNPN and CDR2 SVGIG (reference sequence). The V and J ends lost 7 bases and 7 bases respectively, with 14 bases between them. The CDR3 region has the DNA TGTGCCTTGGAAAGTCTTCGGAATTCACCCCTCCACTTT. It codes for CALESLRNSPLHF.

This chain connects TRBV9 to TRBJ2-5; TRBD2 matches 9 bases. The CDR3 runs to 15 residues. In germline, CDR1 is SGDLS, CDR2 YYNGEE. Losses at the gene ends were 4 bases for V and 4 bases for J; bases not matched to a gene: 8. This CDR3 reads CASSPRGRGRETQYF. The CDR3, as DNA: TGTGCCAGCAGCCCACGCGGGAGGGGACGAGAGACCCAGTACTTC.

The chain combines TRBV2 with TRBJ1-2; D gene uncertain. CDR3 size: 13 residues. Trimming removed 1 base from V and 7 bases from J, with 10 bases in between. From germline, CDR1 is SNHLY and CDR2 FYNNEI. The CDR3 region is CASSEESRSGYTF. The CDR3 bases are TGTGCCAGCAGTGAAGAGTCCAGGAGTGGCTACACCTTC.

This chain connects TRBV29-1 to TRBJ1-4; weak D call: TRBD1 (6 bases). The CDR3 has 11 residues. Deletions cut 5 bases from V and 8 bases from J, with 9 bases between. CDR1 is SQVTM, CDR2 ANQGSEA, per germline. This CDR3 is CSVSGTEKLFF. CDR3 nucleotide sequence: TGCAGCGTTTCCGGGACAGAAAAACTGTTTTTT.

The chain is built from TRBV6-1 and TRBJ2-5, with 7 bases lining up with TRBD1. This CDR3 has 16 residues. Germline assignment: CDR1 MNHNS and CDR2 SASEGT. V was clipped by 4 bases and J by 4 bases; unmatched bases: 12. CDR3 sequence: CASSVRRSDRRETQYF. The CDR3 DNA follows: TGTGCCAGCAGTGTGAGGCGGTCGGACAGGCGAGAGACCCAGTACTTC.

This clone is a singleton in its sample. CDR3 loop: CASRPMGGFYGYTF. CDR3 DNA: TGTGCCAGCAGACCCATGGGGGGATTCTATGGCTACACCTTC. The V call is TRBV6-5, the J call TRBJ1-2, with D tentatively TRBD1 (5 bases). V was clipped by 6 bases and J by 4 bases, with 15 bases between them. The CDR3 is 14 residues long. Per germline, CDR1 MNHEY and CDR2 SVGAGI.

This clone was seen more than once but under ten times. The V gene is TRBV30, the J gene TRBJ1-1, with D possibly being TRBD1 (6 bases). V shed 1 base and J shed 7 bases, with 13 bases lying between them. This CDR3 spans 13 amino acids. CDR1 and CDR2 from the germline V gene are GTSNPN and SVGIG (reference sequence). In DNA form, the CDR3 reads TGTGCCTGGAGTGGAGGACAGACGATTGAAGCTTTCTTT. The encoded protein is CAWSGGQTIEAFF.

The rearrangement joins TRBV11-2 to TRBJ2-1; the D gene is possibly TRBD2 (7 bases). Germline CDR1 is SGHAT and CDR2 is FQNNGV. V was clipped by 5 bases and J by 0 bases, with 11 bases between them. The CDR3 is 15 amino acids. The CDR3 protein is CASSDRGASYNEQFF. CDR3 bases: TGTGCCAGCAGCGACCGGGGGGCCTCCTACAATGAGCAGTTCTTC.

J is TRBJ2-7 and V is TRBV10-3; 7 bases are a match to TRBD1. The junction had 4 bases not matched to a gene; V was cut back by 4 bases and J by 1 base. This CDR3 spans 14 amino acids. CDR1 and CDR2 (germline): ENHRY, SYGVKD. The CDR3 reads CAISGQGLSYEQYF. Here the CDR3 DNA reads TGTGCCATCAGTGGACAGGGTCTGTCCTACGAGCAGTACTTC.

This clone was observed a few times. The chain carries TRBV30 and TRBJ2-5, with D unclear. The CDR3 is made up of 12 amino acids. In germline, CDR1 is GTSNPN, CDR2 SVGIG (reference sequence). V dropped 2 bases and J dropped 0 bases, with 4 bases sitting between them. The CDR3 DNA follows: TGTGCCTGGAGTCCTCACCAAGAGACCCAGTACTTC. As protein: CAWSPHQETQYF.

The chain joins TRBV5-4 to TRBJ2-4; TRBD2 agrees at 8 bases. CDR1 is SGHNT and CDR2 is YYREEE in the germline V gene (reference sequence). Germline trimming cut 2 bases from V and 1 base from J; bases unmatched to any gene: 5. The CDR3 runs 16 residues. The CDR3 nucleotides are TGTGCCAGCAGCTTCCCCGGGGGGGCCGCCAAAAACATTCAGTACTTC. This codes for CASSFPGGAAKNIQYF.

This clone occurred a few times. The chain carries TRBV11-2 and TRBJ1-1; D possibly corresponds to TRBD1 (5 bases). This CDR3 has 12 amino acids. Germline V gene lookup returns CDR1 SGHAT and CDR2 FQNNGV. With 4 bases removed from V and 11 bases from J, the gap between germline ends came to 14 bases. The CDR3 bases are TGTGCCAGCAGCTACCATTCCCGGGGGGCTTTCTTT. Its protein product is CASSYHSRGAFF.

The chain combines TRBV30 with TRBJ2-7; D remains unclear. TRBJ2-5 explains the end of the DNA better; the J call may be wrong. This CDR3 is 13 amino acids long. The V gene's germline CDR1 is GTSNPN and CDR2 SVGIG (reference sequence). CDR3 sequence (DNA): TGTGCCTGGAGTGTAGGCCTCGAAGAGACCCAGTACTTC. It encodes CAWSVGLEETQYF.

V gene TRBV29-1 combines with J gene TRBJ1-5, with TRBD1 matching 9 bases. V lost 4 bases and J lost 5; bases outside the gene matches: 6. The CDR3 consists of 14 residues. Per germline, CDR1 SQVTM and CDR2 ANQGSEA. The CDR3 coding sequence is TGCAGCGTTGGATGGGACAGGGTGGATCAGCCCCAGCATTTT. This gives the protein CSVGWDRVDQPQHF.

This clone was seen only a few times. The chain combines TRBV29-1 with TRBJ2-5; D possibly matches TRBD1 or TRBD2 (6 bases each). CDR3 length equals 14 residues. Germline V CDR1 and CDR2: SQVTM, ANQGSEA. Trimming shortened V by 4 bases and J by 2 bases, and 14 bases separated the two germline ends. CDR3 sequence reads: CSVGRGTIQETQYF. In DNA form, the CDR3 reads TGCAGCGTTGGGAGGGGGACCATTCAAGAGACCCAGTACTTC.

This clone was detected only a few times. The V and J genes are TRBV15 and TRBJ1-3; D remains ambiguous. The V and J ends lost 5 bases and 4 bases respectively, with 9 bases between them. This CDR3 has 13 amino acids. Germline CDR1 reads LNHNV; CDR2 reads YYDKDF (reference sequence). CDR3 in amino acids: CATSLQGGNTIYF. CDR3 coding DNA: TGTGCCACCAGCCTTCAAGGCGGAAACACCATATATTTT.

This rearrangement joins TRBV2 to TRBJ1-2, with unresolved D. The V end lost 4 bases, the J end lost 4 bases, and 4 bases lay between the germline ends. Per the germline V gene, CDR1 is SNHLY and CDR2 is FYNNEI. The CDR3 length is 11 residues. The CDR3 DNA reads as TGTGCCAGCAGTGGCACCTATGGCTACACCTTC. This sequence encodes CASSGTYGYTF.

CDR3 sequence (DNA): TGTGCCTGGAGTGCAGGGGGGGTTCAGCCCCAGCATTTT. It yields the protein CAWSAGGVQPQHF. The rearrangement uses TRBV30 and TRBJ1-5, with 7 positions matching TRBD1. V trimming: 1 base; J trimming: 6 bases; junction bases outside the gene matches: 3. CDR3 length equals 13 residues. Germline CDR1 GTSNPN, CDR2 SVGIG (reference sequence). The complete variable domain, with remaining parts taken from reference TRBV30 and TRBJ1-5, reads SQTIHQWPATLVQPVGSPLSLECTVEGTSNPNLYWYRQAAGRGLQLLFYSVGIGQISSEVPQNLSASRPQDRQFILSSKKLLLSDSGFYLCAWSAGGVQPQHFGDGTRLSIL.

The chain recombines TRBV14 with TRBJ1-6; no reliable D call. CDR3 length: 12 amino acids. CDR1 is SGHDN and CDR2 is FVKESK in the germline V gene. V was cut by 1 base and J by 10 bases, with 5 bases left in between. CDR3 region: CASSQALSPLHF. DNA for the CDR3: TGTGCCAGCAGCCAAGCTTTGTCACCCCTCCACTTT.

The CDR3 DNA sequence: TGCGCCAGCAGTGAAAATCCCCAAGAGACCCAGTACTTC. Its protein product is CASSENPQETQYF. The chain combines TRBV10-2 with TRBJ2-5; D gene unclear. V dropped 3 bases and J dropped 1 base, with 6 bases sitting between them. Germline-derived CDR1 and CDR2 are WSHSY and SAAADI. The CDR3 has 13 residues.

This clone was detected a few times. CDR3 loop: CSVGEGSFGYTF. The CDR3 region has the DNA TGCAGCGTTGGGGAGGGGTCCTTTGGCTACACCTTC. The J gene is TRBJ1-2, the V gene TRBV29-1; the D gene is possibly TRBD1 (5 bases). V lost 4 bases, J lost 7 bases, and 13 bases lay in between. This CDR3 contains 12 residues. In germline, CDR1 is SQVTM, CDR2 ANQGSEA.

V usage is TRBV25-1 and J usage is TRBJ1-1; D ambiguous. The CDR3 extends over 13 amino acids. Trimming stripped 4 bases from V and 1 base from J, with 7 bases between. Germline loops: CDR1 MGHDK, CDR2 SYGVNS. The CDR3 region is CASSATANTEAFF. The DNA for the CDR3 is TGTGCCAGCAGTGCAACAGCGAACACTGAAGCTTTCTTT.

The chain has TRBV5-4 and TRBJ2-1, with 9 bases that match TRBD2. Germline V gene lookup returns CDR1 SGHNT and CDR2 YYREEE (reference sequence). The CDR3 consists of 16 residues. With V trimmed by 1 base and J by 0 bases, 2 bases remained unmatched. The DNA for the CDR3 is TGTGCCAGCAGCTTGAAAGCGGGGGGCTCCTACAATGAGCAGTTCTTC. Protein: CASSLKAGGSYNEQFF.

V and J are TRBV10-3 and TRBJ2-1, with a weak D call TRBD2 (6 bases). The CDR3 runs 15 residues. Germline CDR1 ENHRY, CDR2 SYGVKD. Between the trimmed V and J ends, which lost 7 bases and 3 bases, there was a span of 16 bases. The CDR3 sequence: CAITSERRGYNEQFF. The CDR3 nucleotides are TGTGCCATCACCTCTGAACGGAGGGGCTACAATGAGCAGTTCTTC.

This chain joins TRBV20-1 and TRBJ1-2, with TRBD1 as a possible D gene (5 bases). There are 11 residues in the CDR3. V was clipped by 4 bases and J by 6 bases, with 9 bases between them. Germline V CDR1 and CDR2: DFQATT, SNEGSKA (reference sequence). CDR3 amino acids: CSATGGDGYTF. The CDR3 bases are TGCAGTGCTACCGGAGGGGATGGCTACACCTTC.